This TCR beta chain was observed in a study of long-term antiretroviral therapy in people with HIV. Version v3.0 of the immunoSEQ assay was performed at survey level. Clones were sequenced by immunoSEQ multiplex PCR, and TCRdb holds only the in-frame ones, with some missing. The sample contains approximately 26,000 clones, around 85% of which appear only once. Germline CDR1 MNHNS, CDR2 SASEGT. V lost 9 bases and J lost 1, with 13 bases in between. The CDR3 extends over 15 amino acids. The chain combines TRBV6-1 with TRBJ2-6; D is perhaps TRBD2 (6 bases). The receptor comes from a man aged 35-49 years with HIV. This specimen was unsorted PBMCs, taken 2.3 years after starting antiretroviral therapy. The CDR3 coding sequence is TGTGCCAGTCGAGGCGGGATGTCTGGGGCCAACGTCCTGACTTTC. Its protein product is CASRGGMSGANVLTF.